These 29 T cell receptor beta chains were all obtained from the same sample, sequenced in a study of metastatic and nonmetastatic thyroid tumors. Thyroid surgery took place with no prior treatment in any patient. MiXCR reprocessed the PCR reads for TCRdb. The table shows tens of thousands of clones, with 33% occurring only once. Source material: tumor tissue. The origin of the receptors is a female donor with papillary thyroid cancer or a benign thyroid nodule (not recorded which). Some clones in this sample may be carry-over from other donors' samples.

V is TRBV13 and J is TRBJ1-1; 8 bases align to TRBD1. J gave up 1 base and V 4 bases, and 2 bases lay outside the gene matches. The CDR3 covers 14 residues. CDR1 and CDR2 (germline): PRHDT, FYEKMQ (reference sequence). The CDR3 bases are TGTGCCAGCAGCTCCGACAGGGGGAACACTGAAGCTTTCTTT. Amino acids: CASSSDRGNTEAFF.

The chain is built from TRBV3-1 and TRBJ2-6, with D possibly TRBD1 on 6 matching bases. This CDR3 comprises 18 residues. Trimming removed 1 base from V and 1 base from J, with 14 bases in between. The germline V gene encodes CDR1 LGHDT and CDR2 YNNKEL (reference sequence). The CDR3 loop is CASSQVQGKGSGANVLTF. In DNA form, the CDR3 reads TGTGCCAGCAGCCAAGTCCAGGGGAAAGGGTCTGGGGCCAACGTCCTGACTTTC.

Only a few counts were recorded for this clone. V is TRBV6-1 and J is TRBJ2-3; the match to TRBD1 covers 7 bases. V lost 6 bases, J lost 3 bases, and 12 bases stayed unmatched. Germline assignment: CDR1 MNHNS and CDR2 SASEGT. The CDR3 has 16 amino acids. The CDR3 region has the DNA TGTGCCAGCAGAGACAGGGTGCCCTATTCGACAGATACGCAGTATTTT. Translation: CASRDRVPYSTDTQYF.

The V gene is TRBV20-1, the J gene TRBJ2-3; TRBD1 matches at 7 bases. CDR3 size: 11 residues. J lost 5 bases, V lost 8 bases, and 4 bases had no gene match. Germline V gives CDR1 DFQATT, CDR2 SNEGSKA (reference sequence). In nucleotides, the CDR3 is TGCAGTAGACAGGGTTTAGATACGCAGTATTTT. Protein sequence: CSRQGLDTQYF.

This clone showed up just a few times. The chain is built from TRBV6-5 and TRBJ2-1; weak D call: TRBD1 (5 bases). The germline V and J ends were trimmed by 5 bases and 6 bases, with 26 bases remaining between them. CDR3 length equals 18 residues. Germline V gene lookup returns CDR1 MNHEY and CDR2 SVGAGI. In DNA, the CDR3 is TGTGCCAGCAGTAGTACTCCGGACAAACCCACCAGAGTCAATGAGCAGTTCTTC. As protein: CASSSTPDKPTRVNEQFF.

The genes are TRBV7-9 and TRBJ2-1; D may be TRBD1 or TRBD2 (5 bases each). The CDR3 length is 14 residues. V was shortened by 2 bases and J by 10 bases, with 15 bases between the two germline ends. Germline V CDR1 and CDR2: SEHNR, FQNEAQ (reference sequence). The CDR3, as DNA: TGTGCCAGCAGCTTATGGGCGAGCCGGGACGAGCAGTTCTTC. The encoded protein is CASSLWASRDEQFF.

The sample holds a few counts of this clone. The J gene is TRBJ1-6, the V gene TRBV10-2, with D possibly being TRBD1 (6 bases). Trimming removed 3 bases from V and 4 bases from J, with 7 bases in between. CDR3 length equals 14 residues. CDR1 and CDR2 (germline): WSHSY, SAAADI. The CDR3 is CASSDGQYNSPLHF. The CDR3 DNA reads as TGCGCCAGCAGTGACGGACAGTATAATTCACCCCTCCACTTT.

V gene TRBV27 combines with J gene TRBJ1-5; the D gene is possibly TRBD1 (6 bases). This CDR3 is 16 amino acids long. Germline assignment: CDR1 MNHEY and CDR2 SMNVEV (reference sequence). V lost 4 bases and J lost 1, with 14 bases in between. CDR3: CASSSGTLGSNQPQHF. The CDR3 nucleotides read TGTGCCAGCAGTTCAGGGACATTAGGAAGCAATCAGCCCCAGCATTTT.

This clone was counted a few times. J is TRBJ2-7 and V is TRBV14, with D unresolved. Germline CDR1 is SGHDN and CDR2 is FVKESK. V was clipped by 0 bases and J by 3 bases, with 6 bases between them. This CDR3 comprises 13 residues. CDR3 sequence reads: CASSQDLGYEQYF. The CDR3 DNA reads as TGTGCCAGCAGCCAAGACCTAGGCTACGAGCAGTACTTC.

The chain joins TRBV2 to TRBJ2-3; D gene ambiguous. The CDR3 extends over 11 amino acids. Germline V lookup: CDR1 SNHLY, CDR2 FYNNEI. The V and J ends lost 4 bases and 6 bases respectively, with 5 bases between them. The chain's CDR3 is CASSVRDTQYF. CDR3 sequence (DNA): TGTGCCAGCAGTGTTAGGGATACGCAGTATTTT.

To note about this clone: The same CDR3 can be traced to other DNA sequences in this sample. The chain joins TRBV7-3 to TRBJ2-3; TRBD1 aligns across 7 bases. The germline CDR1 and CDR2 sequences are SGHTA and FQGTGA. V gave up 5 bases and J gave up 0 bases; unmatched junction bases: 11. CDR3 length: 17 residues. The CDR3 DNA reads TGTGCCAGCAGCACAAAACGGACAGGAGGTAGCACAGATACGCAGTATTTT. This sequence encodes CASSTKRTGGSTDTQYF.

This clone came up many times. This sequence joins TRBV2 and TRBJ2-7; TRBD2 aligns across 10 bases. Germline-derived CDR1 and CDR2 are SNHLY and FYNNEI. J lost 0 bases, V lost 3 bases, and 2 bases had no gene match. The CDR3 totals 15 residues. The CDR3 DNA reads TGTGCCAGCAGTGAGGCTAGCGGGAGCTCCTACGAGCAGTACTTC. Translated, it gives CASSEASGSSYEQYF.

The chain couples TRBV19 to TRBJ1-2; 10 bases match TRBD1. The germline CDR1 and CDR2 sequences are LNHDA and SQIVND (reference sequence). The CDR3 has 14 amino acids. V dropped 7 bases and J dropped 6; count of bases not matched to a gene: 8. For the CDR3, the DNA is TGTGCCAGTACCACAGACAGGGGGCTTGATGGCTACACCTTC. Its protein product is CASTTDRGLDGYTF.

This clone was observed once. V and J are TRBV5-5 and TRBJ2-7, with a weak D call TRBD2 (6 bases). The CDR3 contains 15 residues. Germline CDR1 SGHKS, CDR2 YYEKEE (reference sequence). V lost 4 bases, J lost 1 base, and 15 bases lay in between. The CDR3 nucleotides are TGTGCCAGCAGCCGGGGCCTGGAGGGTTCCTACGAGCAGTACTTC. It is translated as CASSRGLEGSYEQYF.

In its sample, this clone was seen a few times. The CDR3 reads CASSQSDGVGQPQHF. The CDR3 DNA is TGTGCCAGCAGCCAATCAGACGGAGTGGGTCAGCCCCAGCATTTT. The genes are TRBV16 and TRBJ1-5; no definite D call. This CDR3 is 15 amino acids long. The V gene lost 0 bases and the J gene lost 6 bases, with 12 bases spanning the gap. The V gene's germline CDR1 is KGHSY and CDR2 FQNENV.

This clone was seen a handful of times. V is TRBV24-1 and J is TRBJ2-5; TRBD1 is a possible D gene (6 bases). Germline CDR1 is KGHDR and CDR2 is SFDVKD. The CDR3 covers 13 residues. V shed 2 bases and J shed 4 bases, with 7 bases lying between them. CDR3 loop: CATSDSGVETQYF. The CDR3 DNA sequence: TGTGCCACCAGTGATTCAGGGGTAGAGACCCAGTACTTC.

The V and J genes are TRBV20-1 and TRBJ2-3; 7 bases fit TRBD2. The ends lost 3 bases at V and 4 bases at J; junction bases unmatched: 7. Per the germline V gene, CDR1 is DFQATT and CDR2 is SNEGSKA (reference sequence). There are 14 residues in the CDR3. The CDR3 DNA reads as TGCAGTGCTAGTGTGGCGGGAGTCGCAGATACGCAGTATTTT. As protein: CSASVAGVADTQYF.

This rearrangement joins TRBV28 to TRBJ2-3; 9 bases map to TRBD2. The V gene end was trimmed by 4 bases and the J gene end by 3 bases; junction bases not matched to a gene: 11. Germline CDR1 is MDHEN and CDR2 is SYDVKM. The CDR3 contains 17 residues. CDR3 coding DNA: TGTGCCAGCAGTTCGAACCAGGGGACTAGCATGACAGATACGCAGTATTTT. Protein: CASSSNQGTSMTDTQYF.

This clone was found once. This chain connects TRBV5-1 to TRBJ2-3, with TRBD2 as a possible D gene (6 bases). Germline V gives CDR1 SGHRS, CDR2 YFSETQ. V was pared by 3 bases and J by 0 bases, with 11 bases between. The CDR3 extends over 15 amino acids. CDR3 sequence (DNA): TGCGCCAGCAGCTGGAGGGCTTCTAGCACAGATACGCAGTATTTT. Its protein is CASSWRASSTDTQYF. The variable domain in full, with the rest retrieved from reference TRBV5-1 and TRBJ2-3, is KAGVTQTPRYLIKTRGQQVTLSCSPISGHRSVSWYQQTPGQGLQFLFEYFSETQRNKGNFPGRFSGRQFSNSRSEMNVSTLELGDSALYLCASSWRASSTDTQYFGPGTRLTVL.

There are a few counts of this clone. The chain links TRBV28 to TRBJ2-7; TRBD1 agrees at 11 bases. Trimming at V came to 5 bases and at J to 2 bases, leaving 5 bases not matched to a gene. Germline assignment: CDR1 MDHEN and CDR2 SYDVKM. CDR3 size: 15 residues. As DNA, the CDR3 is TGTGCCAGCAGTCCGGGGACAGGGGGTACCTACGAGCAGTACTTC. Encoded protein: CASSPGTGGTYEQYF.

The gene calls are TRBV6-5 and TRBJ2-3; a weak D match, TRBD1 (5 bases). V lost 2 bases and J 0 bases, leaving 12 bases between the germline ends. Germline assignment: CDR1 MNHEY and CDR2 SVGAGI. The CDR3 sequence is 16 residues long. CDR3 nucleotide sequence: TGTGCCAGCAGTTACGGTGGGGCTCCTAGCACAGATACGCAGTATTTT. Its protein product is CASSYGGAPSTDTQYF.

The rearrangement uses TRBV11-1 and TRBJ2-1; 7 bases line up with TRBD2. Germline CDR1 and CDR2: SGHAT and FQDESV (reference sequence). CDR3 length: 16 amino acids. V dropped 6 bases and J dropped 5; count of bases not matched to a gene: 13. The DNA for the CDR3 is TGTGCCAGCAGTTCCCTCGAGGCGGGAGCGAACAATGAGCAGTTCTTC. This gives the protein CASSSLEAGANNEQFF.

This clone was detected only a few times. The CDR3 reads CASSLSTDGYTF. DNA of the CDR3: TGTGCCAGCAGCTTGTCGACTGATGGCTACACCTTC. The chain carries TRBV7-8 and TRBJ1-2; D gene uncertain. CDR1 and CDR2 (germline): SGHVS, FQNEAQ. This CDR3 comprises 12 residues. Trimming took 3 bases from V and 6 from J, leaving 8 bases between them.

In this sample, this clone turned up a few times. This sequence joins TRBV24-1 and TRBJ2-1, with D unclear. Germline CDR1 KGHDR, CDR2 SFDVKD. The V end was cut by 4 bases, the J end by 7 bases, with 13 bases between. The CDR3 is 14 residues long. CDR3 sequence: CATSEGIYSNEQFF. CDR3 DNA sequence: TGTGCCACCAGTGAGGGGATCTACAGTAATGAGCAGTTCTTC.

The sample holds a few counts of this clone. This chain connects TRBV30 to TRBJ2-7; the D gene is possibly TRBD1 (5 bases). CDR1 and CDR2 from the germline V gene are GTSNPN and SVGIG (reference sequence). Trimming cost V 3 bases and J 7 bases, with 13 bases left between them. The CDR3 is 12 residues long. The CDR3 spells CAWRAGLGEQYF. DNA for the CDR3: TGTGCCTGGAGGGCAGGGTTGGGGGAGCAGTACTTC.

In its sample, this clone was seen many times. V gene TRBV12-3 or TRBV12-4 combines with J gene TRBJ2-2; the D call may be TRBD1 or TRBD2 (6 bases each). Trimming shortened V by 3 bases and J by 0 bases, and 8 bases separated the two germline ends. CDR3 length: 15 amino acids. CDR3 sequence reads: CASSLGGANTGELFF. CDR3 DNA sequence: TGTGCCAGCAGTTTGGGGGGCGCGAACACCGGGGAGCTGTTTTTT.

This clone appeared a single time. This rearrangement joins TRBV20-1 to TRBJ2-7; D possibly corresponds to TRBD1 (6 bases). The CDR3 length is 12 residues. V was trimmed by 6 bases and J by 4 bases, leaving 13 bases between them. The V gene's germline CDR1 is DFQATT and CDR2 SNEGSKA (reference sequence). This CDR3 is CSAPGAGYEQYF. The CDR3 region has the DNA TGCAGTGCCCCAGGGGCGGGTTACGAGCAGTACTTC.

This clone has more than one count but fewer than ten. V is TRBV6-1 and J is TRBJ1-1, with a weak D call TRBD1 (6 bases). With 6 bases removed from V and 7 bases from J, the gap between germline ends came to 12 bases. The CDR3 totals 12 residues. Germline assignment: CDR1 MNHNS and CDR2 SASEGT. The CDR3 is CASRARGSEAFF. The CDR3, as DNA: TGTGCCAGCAGAGCCAGGGGTAGTGAAGCTTTCTTT.

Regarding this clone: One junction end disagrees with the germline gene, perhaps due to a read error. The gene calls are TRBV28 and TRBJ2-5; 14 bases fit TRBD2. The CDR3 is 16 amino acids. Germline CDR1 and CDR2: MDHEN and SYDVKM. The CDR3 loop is CASSLTSGRARETQYF. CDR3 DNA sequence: TGTGCTAGCAGCTTGACTAGCGGGAGGGCGCGGGAGACCCAGTACTTC.